Below are 19 T cell receptor beta chains sequenced from a single sample in a study of T cells in Graves' hyperthyroidism and ophthalmopathy. RNA transcripts provided the source from which TCR beta CDR3 regions were amplified. The TCR CDR3 first-round RT-PCR relied on the HTBI primer set. TCRdb used MiXCR to reprocess the multiplex PCR reads, holding one entry per CDR3 protein. Of some 140,000 distinct CDR3 sequences listed, around 21% are singletons. The material sequenced was blood. These receptors all come from a woman between 45 and 60 years old with Graves' hyperthyroidism that later progressed to Graves' ophthalmopathy.

There are many counts of this clonotype. This chain uses TRBV28 with TRBJ2-1; D is uncertain. With 7 bases removed from V and 7 bases from J, the gap between germline ends came to 23 bases. There are 16 residues in the CDR3. Germline V CDR1 and CDR2: MDHEN, SYDVKM. The CDR3 nucleotides read TGTGCCAGCACCAGGATTGGAGTGGGCAGCAATAATGAGCAGTTCTTC. This encodes CASTRIGVGSNNEQFF.

This clonotype was found many times. The chain recombines TRBV2 with TRBJ2-3; the D call may be TRBD1 or TRBD2 (5 bases each). CDR1 SNHLY and CDR2 FYNNEI come from the germline V gene. CDR3 length: 13 amino acids. Trimming left V 6 bases short and J 4 bases short, with 11 bases between. CDR3 nucleotides: TGTGCCAGCAGCCGGGACCACGCAGATACGCAGTATTTT. Translated, it gives CASSRDHADTQYF.

This clonotype showed up many times. This rearrangement joins TRBV27 to TRBJ2-7, with D maybe TRBD1 (5 bases). The germline V and J ends were trimmed by 3 bases and 6 bases, with 15 bases remaining between them. The CDR3 runs to 14 residues. Germline V lookup: CDR1 MNHEY, CDR2 SMNVEV (reference sequence). CDR3 sequence: CASSFFQGRREQYF. The CDR3 DNA reads as TGTGCCAGCAGTTTTTTCCAGGGAAGACGCGAGCAGTACTTC.

There are many counts of this clonotype. CDR3: CASSPATAVTEAFF. CDR3 DNA: TGTGCCAGCAGTCCGGCGACGGCCGTCACTGAAGCTTTCTTT. The chain combines TRBV28 with TRBJ1-1, with D unclear. The CDR3 spans 14 residues. The V end lost 5 bases, the J end lost 4 bases, and 14 bases lay between the germline ends. Germline CDR1 MDHEN, CDR2 SYDVKM.

The chain couples TRBV7-8 to TRBJ1-4, with D unresolved. Germline assignment: CDR1 SGHVS and CDR2 FQNEAQ. V lost 1 base and J 7 bases, leaving 10 bases between the germline ends. The CDR3 loop spans 14 amino acids. Here the CDR3 DNA reads TGTGCCAGCAGCTTAGGTCAGGAAGGTGAAAAACTGTTTTTT. Translation: CASSLGQEGEKLFF.

This clonotype has ten or more counts. This chain connects TRBV30 to TRBJ1-6; D unresolved. The CDR3 length is 12 residues. The germline V gene encodes CDR1 GTSNPN and CDR2 SVGIG (reference sequence). The ends were cut back, 1 base at V and 8 bases at J, with 6 bases in the middle. This chain's CDR3 is CAWSATDSPLHF. The CDR3 DNA follows: TGTGCCTGGAGTGCGACCGATTCACCCCTCCACTTT.

This clonotype was recorded at least ten times. The chain links TRBV28 to TRBJ1-2; possibly TRBD1 for D (5 bases). The CDR3 is 12 residues long. In germline, CDR1 is MDHEN, CDR2 SYDVKM. Between the trimmed V and J ends, which lost 5 bases and 7 bases, there was a span of 11 bases. The CDR3 spells CASSRGAGGYTF. The CDR3 DNA is TGTGCCAGCAGTCGCGGGGCTGGTGGCTACACCTTC.

At least ten counts were recorded for this clonotype. This chain uses TRBV2 with TRBJ1-5; 10 nucleotides agree with TRBD1. The ends lost 7 bases at V and 5 bases at J; junction bases unmatched: 2. CDR1 is SNHLY, CDR2 FYNNEI, per germline. The CDR3 consists of 13 residues. CDR3 in amino acids: CASTGQGDQPQHF. CDR3 nucleotide sequence: TGTGCCAGCACCGGACAGGGGGATCAGCCCCAGCATTTT.

This clonotype has just one count. The rearrangement links TRBV11-2 to TRBJ2-1; D may be TRBD2 (6 bases). The germline V gene has CDR1 SGHAT and CDR2 FQNNGV. The V and J ends lost 6 bases and 10 bases respectively, with 13 bases between them. The CDR3 covers 12 residues. For the CDR3, the DNA is TGTGCCAGCAGAAGTGACAGCGGGGAGCAGTTCTTC. This translates into CASRSDSGEQFF.

The chain joins TRBV5-1 to TRBJ1-1; D uncertain. The CDR3 runs 14 residues. The V and J ends lost 4 bases and 1 base respectively, with 11 bases between them. Germline-derived CDR1 and CDR2 are SGHRS and YFSETQ. CDR3 DNA sequence: TGCGCCAGCAGCAAGGTGGGAGGGAACACTGAAGCTTTCTTT. It specifies CASSKVGGNTEAFF.

This chain links TRBV28 with TRBJ1-4; D gene ambiguous. This CDR3 contains 15 residues. The ends were cut back, 4 bases at V and 0 bases at J, with 9 bases in the middle. Germline CDR1 and CDR2: MDHEN and SYDVKM. The CDR3 bases are TGTGCCAGCAGTTCCCGTGTGGCAACTAATGAAAAACTGTTTTTT. Translation gives CASSSRVATNEKLFF.

This clonotype has a count of ten or more. The rearrangement links TRBV12-3 or TRBV12-4 to TRBJ2-1; 8 nucleotides align to TRBD1. This CDR3 spans 15 amino acids. With 6 bases clipped from V and 5 bases from J, the junction kept 9 bases outside the gene matches. This CDR3 reads CASRLGQVKNNEQFF. The CDR3 DNA sequence: TGTGCCAGCAGACTGGGACAGGTGAAAAACAATGAGCAGTTCTTC.

This clonotype has at least ten counts. J is TRBJ2-3 and V is TRBV28; 7 bases match TRBD2. Trimming at V came to 1 base and at J to 5 bases, leaving 12 bases not matched to a gene. The CDR3 totals 17 residues. Looked up from germline, CDR1 is MDHEN and CDR2 is SYDVKM. The CDR3, as DNA: TGTGCCAGCAGTTTATTGGCTAGCGGAACTCACGGAGATACGCAGTATTTT. This gives the protein CASSLLASGTHGDTQYF.

This clonotype was seen more than once but under ten times. V is TRBV5-1 and J is TRBJ2-5; 12 positions agree with TRBD2. Germline values: CDR1 SGHRS, CDR2 YFSETQ. Trimming at V came to 1 base and at J to 5 bases, leaving 6 bases not matched to a gene. This CDR3 spans 16 amino acids. The CDR3 bases are TGCGCCAGCAGCTTGTCTAGCGGGAGGGCAAAGGAGACCCAGTACTTC. Encoded protein: CASSLSSGRAKETQYF.

This clonotype has only a few counts. V gene TRBV4-1 combines with J gene TRBJ2-2; D possibly uses TRBD1 or TRBD2 (5 bases each). V lost 0 bases to trimming and J lost 4 bases, with 15 bases between them. This CDR3 region has 17 residues. In germline, CDR1 is MGHRA, CDR2 YSYEKL. The CDR3 is CASSQEGRGRGTGELFF. Here the CDR3 DNA reads TGCGCCAGCAGCCAAGAGGGCCGGGGACGGGGCACCGGGGAGCTGTTTTTT.

The V and J genes are TRBV20-1 and TRBJ2-1; D is perhaps TRBD2 (6 bases). The CDR3 runs 16 residues. Germline V gene lookup returns CDR1 DFQATT and CDR2 SNEGSKA (reference sequence). With 2 bases removed from V and 8 bases from J, the gap between germline ends came to 22 bases. CDR3 sequence: CSARRLDGGWLDEQFF. DNA for the CDR3: TGCAGTGCTAGACGACTCGACGGGGGATGGCTCGATGAGCAGTTCTTC.

The CDR3 bases are TGTGCCAGCAGCGCCGGGACAGACCCCAACTATGGCTACACCTTC. It specifies CASSAGTDPNYGYTF. The chain links TRBV9 to TRBJ1-2; 7 bases agree with TRBD1. V gave up 3 bases and J gave up 2 bases; unmatched junction bases: 7. The CDR3 consists of 15 residues. Germline CDR1 reads SGDLS; CDR2 reads YYNGEE.

Concerning this clonotype itself: Since no conserved phenylalanine or tryptophan closes the CDR3, a read error is the likely cause. This chain uses TRBV28 with TRBJ1-6, with 7 bases lining up with TRBD1. CDR1 MDHEN and CDR2 SYDVKM come from the germline V gene. V lost 5 bases and J lost 7; bases outside the gene matches: 8. This CDR3 has 15 residues. The CDR3 loop reads CASSPQGGSNSPLHL. For the CDR3, the DNA is TGTGCCAGCAGTCCCCAAGGGGGCTCGAATTCACCCCTCCACCTT.

J is TRBJ2-1 and V is TRBV12-3 or TRBV12-4, with unresolved D. Trimming stripped 7 bases from V and 6 bases from J, with 13 bases between. CDR3 length equals 13 residues. CDR3 loop: CASTSSMLNEQFF. Written as DNA, the CDR3 is TGTGCCAGCACCTCTTCTATGCTCAATGAGCAGTTCTTC.